A selection of T cell receptor beta chains follows, all from one sample in a study of OX40 agonist ivuxolimab in advanced cancers. Assay used: immunoSEQ multiplex PCR; TCRdb lists only in-frame clones, some missing. The sample has approximately 76,000 clones, roughly 86% seen once. Sequenced here: CD4+ or CD8+ T cells sorted from blood, sampled in a trial of the OX40 agonist ivuxolimab. These receptors all come from an adult with an advanced solid tumor such as melanoma, head and neck, liver or kidney cancer. The CDR3 runs from the conserved cysteine through the conserved F or W. D genes are given only for firm matches. The listing skips clone size in some rows; elsewhere it reads once, few, many or a size class.

>TRBV29-1|TRBJ2-3|.|.
TGCAGCGTTGTAATCGGGGGCACAGATACGCAGTATTTT
CSVVIGGTDTQYF
>TRBV5-4|TRBJ2-2|TRBD1|few
TGTGCCAGCAGCCCCAGGGGGCAAAACACCGGGGAGCTGTTTTTT
CASSPRGQNTGELFF
>TRBV5-1|TRBJ2-3|TRBD2|.
TGCGCCAGCAGCTTGCGGACCGGGACTAGCGGCACAGATACGCAGTATTTT
CASSLRTGTSGTDTQYF
>TRBV5-1|TRBJ2-3|.|.
TGCGCCAGCAGCTCCGGTCAGGAGGCGCAGTATTTT
CASSSGQEAQYF
>TRBV6-6|TRBJ2-5|TRBD1|.
TGTGCCAGCAGTGACAGGGGGTTGGAGACCCAGTACTTC
CASSDRGLETQYF
>TRBV28|TRBJ2-7|.|.
TGTGCCAGCAGTCTACGGCCCCGGACAGCTAACTACGAGCAGTACTTC
CASSLRPRTANYEQYF
>TRBV7-3|TRBJ2-3|.|.
TGTGCCAGCAGCCTGCGCCCCAGCACAGATACGCAGTATTTT
CASSLRPSTDTQYF
>TRBV28|TRBJ2-2|TRBD1|.
TGTGCCAGCAGTTCATCGGGACAGCCGGGCGGGGAGCTGTTTTTT
CASSSSGQPGGELFF
>TRBV28|TRBJ2-3|.|.
TGTGCCAGCAGTCCTCTGGGGGGATCTCTGAGCACAGATACGCAGTATTTT
CASSPLGGSLSTDTQYF
>TRBV28|TRBJ2-7|.|once
TGTGCCAGCGGACTCCGACAGAACTACGAGCAGTACTTC
CASGLRQNYEQYF
>TRBV29-1|TRBJ1-1|.|.
TGCAGCGTTGAAGATGGGGGGCGGACTGAAGCTTTCTTT
CSVEDGGRTEAFF
>TRBV27|TRBJ2-3|.|.
TGTGCCAGCAGTTCAACAGATACGCAGTATTTT
CASSSTDTQYF
>TRBV5-1|TRBJ2-7|.|.
TGCGCCAGCAGCTTCGGGACACTCCCCGACTACGAGCAGTACTTC
CASSFGTLPDYEQYF
>TRBV30|TRBJ1-2|.|.
TGTGCCTGGATCACAGGAGCTAACTATGGCTACACCTTC
CAWITGANYGYTF
>TRBV29-1|TRBJ1-2|.|few
TGCAGCGTTGAGGATAGGGCCGACTATGGCTACACCTTC
CSVEDRADYGYTF
>TRBV9|TRBJ1-4|.|.
TGTGCCAGCAGCGCTGCGCCGACTAATGAAAAACTGTTTTTT
CASSAAPTNEKLFF
>TRBV28|TRBJ2-3|.|.
TGTGCCAGTTTAAAAGGGGGTAGAAGCACAGATACGCAGTATTTT
CASLKGGRSTDTQYF
>TRBV30|TRBJ2-1|.|.
TGTGCCTGGCGGGACTCCGGGAATGAGCAGTTCTTC
CAWRDSGNEQFF
>TRBV10-3|TRBJ1-2|.|.
TGTGCCATCAGTGAAAGGGACGATGGCTACACCTTC
CAISERDDGYTF
>TRBV14|TRBJ2-7|.|.
TGTGCCAGCAGCCAAACAAGGGCGTCCGAGCAGTACTTC
CASSQTRASEQYF
>TRBV4-2|TRBJ2-5|TRBD2|.
TGTGCCAGCAGCCTTCGCCCGCCGGGACTAGCGGGGGGCGGAGAGACCCAGTACTTC
CASSLRPPGLAGGGETQYF
>TRBV7-2|TRBJ1-1|.|.
TGTGCCAGCAGCGGGAAAGATATCATGAACACTGAAGCTTTCTTT
CASSGKDIMNTEAFF
>TRBV9|TRBJ2-1|TRBD1|.
TGTGCCAGCAGCTCCGTGAAGGGGGCTCGGCAAAACAATGAGCAGTTCTTC
CASSSVKGARQNNEQFF
>TRBV30|TRBJ1-1|.|.
TGTGCCTGGAGGGACGGGGCACTAAACACTGAAGCTTTCTTT
CAWRDGALNTEAFF
>TRBV9|TRBJ2-5|TRBD2|.
TGTGCCAGCAGTCGGGAGTCGGGGGGTCTTCAAGAGACCCAGTACTTC
CASSRESGGLQETQYF
>TRBV6-5|TRBJ2-1|TRBD2|.
TGTGCCAGCAGTTATGGACTAGCGGGCAATGAGCAGTTCTTC
CASSYGLAGNEQFF
>TRBV5-5|TRBJ1-2|TRBD1|.
TGTGCCAGCAGCTTGGTCCCAGGGGGCGGCTATGGCTACACCTTC
CASSLVPGGGYGYTF
>TRBV5-1|TRBJ2-5|.|.
TGCGCCAGCACCGCTGAAGGCACGGCTAAAGAGACCCAGTACTTC
CASTAEGTAKETQYF
>TRBV11-2|TRBJ2-2|TRBD2|.
TGTGCCAGCAGCTTCGGGCTAGCGGTATACACCGGGGAGCTGTTTTTT
CASSFGLAVYTGELFF
>TRBV6-5|TRBJ1-1|.|.
TGTGCCAGCAGTCAGATGCAGGGGTTGGGCACTGAAGCTTTCTTT
CASSQMQGLGTEAFF
>TRBV2|TRBJ2-7|TRBD1|few
TGTGCCAGCAAGGTACAGGGGATTTACGAGCAGTACTTC
CASKVQGIYEQYF
>TRBV9|TRBJ2-2|.|.
TGTGCCAGCAGCGCCGGGGCTTTGACCGGGGAGCTGTTTTTT
CASSAGALTGELFF
>TRBV19|TRBJ1-3|.|.
TGTGCCAGCCTAGGAAACACCATATATTTT
CASLGNTIYF
>TRBV7-2|TRBJ2-2|.|once
TGTGCCAGGTTTGACTCCGGGGAGCTGTTTTTT
CARFDSGELFF
>TRBV28|TRBJ2-3|.|few
TGTGCCAGCACCCCTGGGCGGGGAGGCCTCACAGATACGCAGTATTTT
CASTPGRGGLTDTQYF
>TRBV11-3|TRBJ2-1|.|.
TGTGCCAGCAGCTTACCCAGAAAGAGCTCCTACAATGAGCAGTTCTTC
CASSLPRKSSYNEQFF
>TRBV9|TRBJ2-3|.|.
TGTGCCAGCAGCGTAGACCTTTCCACAGATACGCAGTATTTT
CASSVDLSTDTQYF
>TRBV4-1|TRBJ2-7|.|.
TGCGCCAGCAGTCAGCGGAGGGGGGCCCAAGACTACGAGCAGTACTTC
CASSQRRGAQDYEQYF
>TRBV19|TRBJ1-2|.|.
TGTGCCAGTAGTATGGGGGGAGTCTATGGCTACACCTTC
CASSMGGVYGYTF
>TRBV5-4|TRBJ1-2|TRBD1|.
TGTGCCAGCAGCCCGCCCCTCGGGACAGACTATGGCTACACCTTC
CASSPPLGTDYGYTF
>TRBV6-5|TRBJ1-3|.|.
TGTGCCAGCAGTTACGGGGGGCTTGGAAACACCATATATTTT
CASSYGGLGNTIYF
>TRBV5-1|TRBJ1-4|.|.
TGCGCCAGCAGCCGCAGAACGGGGTTTAGTGAAAAACTGTTTTTT
CASSRRTGFSEKLFF
>TRBV29-1|TRBJ2-3|TRBD2|once
TGCAGCGTACCGACTAGCGGGAACACAGATACGCAGTATTTT
CSVPTSGNTDTQYF
>TRBV19|TRBJ1-4|.|.
TGTGCCAGTGGGCCGGGGAAACTGTTTTTT
CASGPGKLFF
>TRBV2|TRBJ2-3|.|.
TGTGCCAGCAGTGCGCAGGGGCTCCCGCCGTCTTTT
CASSAQGLPPSF
>TRBV5-1|TRBJ1-1|TRBD1|.
TGCGCCAGCAGCAGAGGACAGGGGGCGGAGGTGAACACTGAAGCTTTCTTT
CASSRGQGAEVNTEAFF
>TRBV19|TRBJ1-4|.|.
TGTGCCAGTTCCAGATCCGGGAGGAGGAGAACTAATGAAAAACTGTTTTTT
CASSRSGRRRTNEKLFF
>TRBV4-3|TRBJ1-2|.|few
TGCGCCAGCAGCCTAGAGCTGGGGTCAGGTGGGACTAACTATGGCTACACCTTC
CASSLELGSGGTNYGYTF
>TRBV5-1|TRBJ2-1|TRBD2|.
TGCGCCAGCAGCTTGCTAGCGGGGGGGAGCTCCTACAATGAGCAGTTCTTC
CASSLLAGGSSYNEQFF
>TRBV29-1|TRBJ1-3|TRBD1|.
TGCAGCGTTGTCCGGGACAGCTCTGGAAACACCATATATTTT
CSVVRDSSGNTIYF
>TRBV27|TRBJ1-3|.|.
TGTGCCAGCAGACCCCTAGGAAGGGCTGGAAACACCATATATTTT
CASRPLGRAGNTIYF
>TRBV7-8|TRBJ2-6|TRBD1|.
TGTGCCAGCAGCTTACAGGGGGCTGGGGCCAACGTCCTGACTTTC
CASSLQGAGANVLTF
>TRBV27|TRBJ2-2|TRBD1|.
TGTGCCAGCCTACAGGGGGCGAACACCGGGGAGCTGTTTTTT
CASLQGANTGELFF
>TRBV9|TRBJ1-1|.|many
TGTGCCAGCAGCTTTGCCCCGGGACAAAACACTGAAGCTTTCTTT
CASSFAPGQNTEAFF
>TRBV2|TRBJ1-3|.|.
TGTGCCAGCAGTGAAGGCACCGACACCATATATTTT
CASSEGTDTIYF